The 31 T cell receptor beta chains below all came from one sample that was sequenced in a study of beta chain features in type 1 diabetes. Their specific antigens are unknown. Sequenced material consisted of expressed TCRB transcripts (all of the isolated RNA was reverse transcribed). The assay was immunoSEQ multiplex PCR, and TCRdb's table has in-frame clones only and misses some. The data show some 660,000 clones, roughly an eighth seen once. Overall study results and limits: Type 1 diabetes patients had TCRB CDR3s that were shorter (moderately but significantly so) in all four CD4+ subsets.

The source material was naive CD4+ T cells from blood. These receptor sequences come from a man younger than 35 with type 1 diabetes.

This clone was counted a few times. Mismatch with germline at one junction end may stem from a read error. V usage is TRBV30 and J usage is TRBJ1-1; no firm D call. Germline V lookup: CDR1 GTSNPN, CDR2 SVGIG (reference sequence). The CDR3 is 9 residues long. The CDR3 DNA sequence: TGTGCCTGGAGTGTACCCCGGTTTTTT. Encoded protein: CAWSVPRFF.

This clone has more than one count but fewer than ten. This chain uses TRBV28 with TRBJ2-7, with 8 bases matching TRBD1. The CDR3 runs to 14 residues. The germline CDR1 and CDR2 sequences are MDHEN and SYDVKM. The trim removed 4 bases at V and 5 bases at J, leaving 7 bases unmatched. This chain's CDR3 is CASSSGQGPHEQYF. The CDR3 DNA follows: TGTGCCAGCAGTTCCGGACAGGGACCCCACGAGCAGTACTTC.

This clone was observed a handful of times. The J gene is TRBJ2-5, the V gene TRBV29-1, with TRBD1 as a possible D gene (6 bases). The ends were cut back, 4 bases at V and 0 bases at J, with 12 bases in the middle. The CDR3 is 14 residues long. In germline, CDR1 is SQVTM, CDR2 ANQGSEA. The CDR3 here is CSVGGRTHQETQYF. The CDR3 coding sequence is TGCAGCGTTGGGGGGCGAACCCACCAAGAGACCCAGTACTTC.

This clone has only a few counts. The chain joins TRBV9 to TRBJ2-3; unclear D gene. V was shortened by 0 bases and J by 1 base, with 9 bases between the two germline ends. CDR3 length: 15 amino acids. Germline CDR1 is SGDLS and CDR2 is YYNGEE. CDR3 region: CASSVVSLGTDTQYF. Here the CDR3 DNA reads TGTGCCAGCAGCGTAGTATCCCTGGGCACAGATACGCAGTATTTT.

Only a few counts were recorded for this clone. The chain uses TRBV7-2 and TRBJ2-7, with 8 positions matching TRBD2. Losses at the gene ends were 0 bases for V and 5 bases for J; bases not matched to a gene: 6. The CDR3 consists of 15 residues. The germline CDR1 and CDR2 sequences are SGHTA and FQGNSA. The CDR3 protein is CASSLARAGGHEQYF. The CDR3 DNA reads TGTGCCAGCAGCTTAGCGCGTGCGGGAGGCCACGAGCAGTACTTC.

This clone was counted a few times. The V and J genes are TRBV30 and TRBJ1-3; 8 positions match TRBD1. CDR3 size: 14 residues. Germline-derived CDR1 and CDR2 are GTSNPN and SVGIG (reference sequence). The junction had 4 bases not matched to a gene; V was cut back by 5 bases and J by 1 base. CDR3 sequence (DNA): TGTGCCTGGGGACAGGGAATATCTGGAAACACCATATATTTT. Its protein product is CAWGQGISGNTIYF.

This clone was detected a few times. The genes are TRBV30 and TRBJ2-3; 15 nucleotides align to TRBD2. This CDR3 comprises 19 residues. Germline V gives CDR1 GTSNPN, CDR2 SVGIG (reference sequence). V lost 0 bases and J lost 1; bases outside the gene matches: 8. CDR3 sequence (DNA): TGTGCCTGGAGTGTACTAGGGACTAGCGGGAGGTGGGGCACAGATACGCAGTATTTT. This translates into CAWSVLGTSGRWGTDTQYF.

V and J are TRBV2 and TRBJ2-3, with a tentative D call TRBD2 (5 bases). The CDR3 loop spans 14 amino acids. Trimming removed 5 bases at V and 10 bases at J, with 19 bases between. CDR1 is SNHLY, CDR2 FYNNEI, per germline. CDR3 nucleotides: TGTGCCAGCAGTTCCCGGGGAGCTCTTGGACCGCAGTATTTT. Its translation is CASSSRGALGPQYF.

This clone was recorded a few times. The chain carries TRBV6-4 and TRBJ2-1; 9 bases line up with TRBD2. With V trimmed by 8 bases and J by 6 bases, 5 bases remained unmatched. Looked up from germline, CDR1 is MRHNA and CDR2 is SNTAGT. This CDR3 is 13 amino acids long. The CDR3 DNA follows: TGTGCCAGCGGGGGACTAGCACGCAATGAGCAGTTCTTC. It codes for CASGGLARNEQFF.

The chain employs TRBV6-1 and TRBJ2-7; D gene unclear. V lost 9 bases to trimming and J lost 0 bases, with 6 bases between them. The germline CDR1 and CDR2 sequences are MNHNS and SASEGT. The CDR3 is 11 amino acids. CDR3 sequence reads: CASRFSYEQYF. The CDR3 DNA reads TGTGCCAGTAGATTCTCCTACGAGCAGTACTTC.

In this sample, this clone turned up a few times. The rearrangement links TRBV7-3 to TRBJ2-3, with TRBD1 identical over 7 bases. Germline V gene lookup returns CDR1 SGHTA and CDR2 FQGTGA. Germline trimming cut 3 bases from V and 2 bases from J; bases unmatched to any gene: 5. CDR3 length equals 15 residues. Here the CDR3 DNA reads TGTGCCAGCAGCTTGGGACAGTCCAACACAGATACGCAGTATTTT. Protein product: CASSLGQSNTDTQYF.

V gene TRBV7-3 combines with J gene TRBJ2-3, with D uncertain. Germline V CDR1 and CDR2: SGHTA, FQGTGA. This CDR3 spans 15 amino acids. V lost 1 base to trimming and J lost 0 bases, with 8 bases between them. CDR3 DNA: TGTGCCAGCAGCTTAATGGAAGGGAGCACAGATACGCAGTATTTT. It encodes CASSLMEGSTDTQYF.

V gene TRBV6-5 combines with J gene TRBJ2-3, with a tentative D call TRBD2 (5 bases). The CDR3 extends over 15 amino acids. The germline V and J ends were trimmed by 4 bases and 6 bases, with 17 bases remaining between them. From germline, CDR1 is MNHEY and CDR2 SVGAGI. In nucleotides, the CDR3 is TGTGCCAGCAGTTTCACCCCGGGGTACCCCGATACGCAGTATTTT. Translating it yields CASSFTPGYPDTQYF.

This CDR3 reads CASSEDSGATQYF. The CDR3 coding sequence is TGTGCCAGCAGTGAAGACTCTGGAGCGACCCAGTACTTC. This chain links TRBV2 with TRBJ2-5; D is undetermined. The ends were cut back, 1 base at V and 7 bases at J, with 10 bases in the middle. The germline V gene has CDR1 SNHLY and CDR2 FYNNEI. The CDR3 runs 13 residues.

V is TRBV28 and J is TRBJ1-2, with D unclear. Trimming shortened V by 6 bases and J by 1 base, and 12 bases separated the two germline ends. Germline-derived CDR1 and CDR2 are MDHEN and SYDVKM. The CDR3 extends over 14 amino acids. This CDR3 is CASSRGPLNYGYTF. The CDR3 nucleotides read TGTGCCAGCAGCCGAGGGCCCCTTAACTATGGCTACACCTTC.

The sample holds a few counts of this clone. The chain employs TRBV5-1 and TRBJ2-1; TRBD2 agrees at 8 bases. This CDR3 spans 14 amino acids. The junction had 8 bases not matched to a gene; V was cut back by 8 bases and J by 4 bases. In germline, CDR1 is SGHRS, CDR2 YFSETQ. This chain's CDR3 is CARRGTRAYNEQFF. The CDR3 bases are TGCGCCAGGAGGGGGACTAGGGCATACAATGAGCAGTTCTTC.

This clone was recorded a few times. The CDR3 protein is CAWSHTSTDTQYF. CDR3 DNA sequence: TGTGCCTGGAGCCATACCAGCACAGATACGCAGTATTTT. V usage is TRBV30 and J usage is TRBJ2-3; D gene uncertain. The CDR3 has 13 residues. Trimming stripped 3 bases from V and 0 bases from J, with 7 bases between. Germline loops: CDR1 GTSNPN, CDR2 SVGIG (reference sequence).

This clone was counted between two and nine times. The V gene is TRBV29-1, the J gene TRBJ2-7; 12 bases align to TRBD2. From germline, CDR1 is SQVTM and CDR2 ANQGSEA. V shed 7 bases and J 3 bases; nucleotides not matched to a gene: 4. The CDR3 runs 13 residues. CDR3 coding DNA: TGCAGCGCCCTAGCGGGAGGGGTCTACGAGCAGTACTTC. This translates into CSALAGGVYEQYF.

The rearrangement uses TRBV7-2 and TRBJ2-4, with D perhaps matching TRBD1 (5 bases). Germline V gene sequence: CDR1 SGHTA, CDR2 FQGNSA. The CDR3 is 14 residues long. Trimming shortened V by 3 bases and J by 7 bases, and 13 bases separated the two germline ends. CDR3 sequence (DNA): TGTGCCAGCAGCTTGACGGGCCCAGGGAACATTCAGTACTTC. As protein: CASSLTGPGNIQYF.

The CDR3 DNA reads TGCAGCGTTGAGACTACAGGGGGCGCGAAGGGCTACACCTTC. Translating it yields CSVETTGGAKGYTF. The chain combines TRBV29-1 with TRBJ1-2; TRBD1 agrees at 9 bases. The CDR3 length is 14 residues. J lost 8 bases, V lost 3 bases, and 10 bases had no gene match. The germline V gene encodes CDR1 SQVTM and CDR2 ANQGSEA.

Turning to this clone: The same CDR3 also results from other DNA sequences found in this sample. This chain uses TRBV4-2 with TRBJ2-7; no firm D call. Trimming took off 1 base at V and 4 bases at J, with 5 bases between the two ends. Germline lookup yields CDR1 LGHNA and CDR2 YNFKEQ. The CDR3 consists of 12 residues. CDR3 coding DNA: TGTGCCAGCAGCCAAGTAGGATACGAGCAGTACTTC. Translating gives CASSQVGYEQYF.

The V call is TRBV29-1, the J call TRBJ1-1; D not certain. The CDR3 extends over 15 amino acids. Germline V lookup: CDR1 SQVTM, CDR2 ANQGSEA. Trimming stripped 7 bases from V and 0 bases from J, with 18 bases between. CDR3 amino acids: CSASPGWAMNTEAFF. CDR3 DNA sequence: TGCAGCGCCTCTCCCGGATGGGCGATGAACACTGAAGCTTTCTTT. Variable domain in full (rest from reference TRBV29-1 and TRBJ1-1): SAVISQKPSRDICQRGTSLTIQCQVDSQVTMMFWYRQQPGQSLTLIATANQGSEATYESGFVIDKFPISRPNLTFSTLTVSNMSPEDSSIYLCSASPGWAMNTEAFFGQGTRLTVV.

V gene TRBV27 combines with J gene TRBJ2-3; D possibly corresponds to TRBD2 (6 bases). Germline values: CDR1 MNHEY, CDR2 SMNVEV (reference sequence). V was trimmed by 8 bases and J by 7 bases, leaving 13 bases between them. The CDR3 sequence is 12 residues long. This chain's CDR3 is CASSASVNTQYF. The CDR3 DNA reads TGTGCCAGCTCGGCTAGCGTAAATACGCAGTATTTT.

This clone showed up just a few times. The rearrangement uses TRBV4-3 and TRBJ1-1; D may be TRBD1 (5 bases). Germline CDR1 is LGHNA and CDR2 is YSLEER. The length of the CDR3 is 13 residues. Trimming shortened V by 0 bases and J by 8 bases, and 10 bases separated the two germline ends. CDR3 sequence: CASSQDPEGEAFF. The CDR3 bases are TGCGCCAGCAGCCAAGATCCGGAGGGGGAAGCTTTCTTT.

V gene TRBV7-2 combines with J gene TRBJ2-2; D perhaps matches TRBD2 (6 bases). Germline-derived CDR1 and CDR2 are SGHTA and FQGNSA. This CDR3 has 14 residues. V was pared by 4 bases and J by 3 bases, with 9 bases between. CDR3 bases: TGTGCCAGCAGCTGGGACTGGGACACCGGGGAGCTGTTTTTT. Translating gives CASSWDWDTGELFF.

This clone was seen only a few times. The chain uses TRBV7-2 and TRBJ2-7; D gene unclear. V lost 2 bases, J lost 2 bases, and 10 bases lay in between. The CDR3 runs 14 residues. CDR1 is SGHTA, CDR2 FQGNSA, per germline. In DNA form, the CDR3 reads TGTGCCAGCAGCTTAAAAACAGAGACCTACGAGCAGTACTTC. Translated, it gives CASSLKTETYEQYF.

The chain recombines TRBV9 with TRBJ1-2; 11 nucleotides match TRBD1. V lost 3 bases and J lost 6; bases outside the gene matches: 4. Germline values: CDR1 SGDLS, CDR2 YYNGEE. The CDR3 loop spans 14 amino acids. CDR3 in amino acids: CASSGPGQGDGYTF. CDR3 DNA sequence: TGTGCCAGCAGCGGGCCGGGACAGGGGGATGGCTACACCTTC.

The V call is TRBV30, the J call TRBJ1-6; a weak D match, TRBD1 (5 bases). V was clipped by 5 bases and J by 12 bases, with 17 bases between them. Germline-derived CDR1 and CDR2 are GTSNPN and SVGIG (reference sequence). The CDR3 sequence is 13 residues long. Here the CDR3 reads CAWSGTVRGPLHF. In nucleotides, the CDR3 is TGTGCCTGGTCCGGGACGGTGCGGGGACCCCTCCACTTT.

This clone was picked up a small number of times. At one end, the junction sequence differs from germline, possibly due to a read error. The CDR3, as DNA: TGTGCCTGGACTGCCAACCGGGACACTCCTAAACGGTTC. Residues: CAWTANRDTPKRF. The J gene is TRBJ1-2, the V gene TRBV30, with D possibly being TRBD1 (6 bases). This CDR3 spans 13 amino acids. From germline, CDR1 is GTSNPN and CDR2 SVGIG (reference sequence).

As DNA, the CDR3 is TGTGCCAGCAGCGGGCGTTCGGGACGGAGTATCCAGGGCTACACCTTC. Its protein product is CASSGRSGRSIQGYTF. The chain couples TRBV5-6 to TRBJ1-2, with D tentatively TRBD1 (5 bases). Germline V gives CDR1 SGHDT, CDR2 YYEEEE. Trimming shortened V by 4 bases and J by 8 bases, and 24 bases separated the two germline ends. The CDR3 is 16 amino acids.

This chain links TRBV19 with TRBJ1-2; D ambiguous. This CDR3 is built from 13 residues. The germline V gene encodes CDR1 LNHDA and CDR2 SQIVND (reference sequence). Trimming removed 1 base at V and 4 bases at J, with 7 bases between. The CDR3 region is CASSIGSIYGYTF. The CDR3 nucleotides are TGTGCCAGTAGTATAGGCAGCATCTATGGCTACACCTTC.